Listed here are 32 T cell receptor beta chains from one sample, sequenced in a study of blood T cell repertoires in COVID-19. TCRdb's copy holds only in-frame clones and misses some; the assay was immunoSEQ multiplex PCR. The repertoire has almost 250,000 clones, roughly 85% of them found once; the top ten carry 9.1%. Sequences were obtained from PBMCs or T cells enriched from blood (not recorded which). These receptors came from a woman aged 45-59 years with acute COVID-19.

This clone came up once. The chain recombines TRBV16 with TRBJ1-2; D not certain. CDR1 is KGHSY, CDR2 FQNENV, per germline. Trimming stripped 1 base from V and 2 bases from J, with 8 bases between. The CDR3 has 14 residues. The CDR3 sequence: CASSQLRGNYGYTF. CDR3 DNA sequence: TGTGCCAGCAGCCAATTACGTGGCAACTATGGCTACACCTTC. The full variable domain, in which reference TRBV16 and TRBJ1-2 provide the parts outside the CDR3, is GEEVAQTPKHLVRGEGQKAKLYCAPIKGHSYVFWYQQVLKNEFKFLISFQNENVFDETGMPKERFSAKCLPNSPCSLEIQATKLEDSAVYFCASSQLRGNYGYTFGSGTRLTVV.

The rearrangement joins TRBV6-5 to TRBJ1-2; no clear D gene. The V gene's germline CDR1 is MNHEY and CDR2 SVGAGI. With 0 bases removed from V and 2 bases from J, the gap between germline ends came to 13 bases. There are 16 residues in the CDR3. In nucleotides, the CDR3 is TGTGCCAGCAGTTACTCGGTCCTAGAGGGAAACTATGGCTACACCTTC. This translates into CASSYSVLEGNYGYTF.

V is TRBV5-1 and J is TRBJ2-2, with a tentative D call TRBD1 (5 bases). The CDR3 loop spans 15 amino acids. Germline V lookup: CDR1 SGHRS, CDR2 YFSETQ. Trimming took 3 bases from V and 1 from J, leaving 10 bases between them. CDR3 loop: CASSSRQMNTGELFF. In nucleotides, the CDR3 is TGCGCCAGCAGCTCGCGACAGATGAACACCGGGGAGCTGTTTTTT.

The chain recombines TRBV13 with TRBJ1-1; D gene unclear. Germline V gene lookup returns CDR1 PRHDT and CDR2 FYEKMQ (reference sequence). The CDR3 contains 14 residues. V lost 3 bases, J lost 0 bases, and 8 bases lay in between. The CDR3 DNA is TGTGCCAGCAGCTTCGGGGTAATGAACACTGAAGCTTTCTTT. Translation gives CASSFGVMNTEAFF.

The table lists this clone with a few counts. The CDR3 coding sequence is TGTGCCAGTAGTTCACAGGGGGTCTTAAATCAGCCCCAGCATTTT. Translating it yields CASSSQGVLNQPQHF. J is TRBJ1-5 and V is TRBV19; 8 bases line up with TRBD1. Germline loops: CDR1 LNHDA, CDR2 SQIVND (reference sequence). V shed 5 bases, J shed 4 bases, and the junction held 7 bases outside the gene matches. This CDR3 comprises 15 residues. The full variable domain, with the rest looked up from reference TRBV19 and TRBJ1-5, is DGGITQSPKYLFRKEGQNVTLSCEQNLNHDAMYWYRQDPGQGLRLIYYSQIVNDFQKGDIAEGYSVSREKKESFPLTVTSAQKNPTAFYLCASSSQGVLNQPQHFGDGTRLSIL.

The chain uses TRBV2 and TRBJ1-4, with D possibly matching TRBD1 (5 bases). Germline loops: CDR1 SNHLY, CDR2 FYNNEI. The CDR3 runs 14 residues. Trimming removed 6 bases at V and 7 bases at J, with 15 bases between. The CDR3 DNA reads as TGTGCCAGCAGGTCCCCCTGGGGCGGTGAAAAACTGTTTTTT. Translation: CASRSPWGGEKLFF.

The chain employs TRBV4-3 and TRBJ1-6, with 8 bases matching TRBD1. Germline V gene data show CDR1 as LGHNA and CDR2 as YSLEER. V lost 3 bases to trimming and J lost 9 bases; unmatched junction nucleotides: 16. CDR3 length: 18 residues. The CDR3 DNA is TGCGCCAGCAGCCAGTCGGTTTTGCCGGGACAGGTTACTTCACCCCTCCACTTT. Translating gives CASSQSVLPGQVTSPLHF.

This chain links TRBV12-3 or TRBV12-4 with TRBJ1-5; D is unclear. CDR3 size: 13 residues. Trimming removed 5 bases from V and 3 bases from J, with 8 bases in between. The CDR3 DNA follows: TGTGCCAGCAGTCTCGGACTCAATCAGCCCCAGCATTTT. Encoded protein: CASSLGLNQPQHF.

The chain recombines TRBV7-9 with TRBJ1-2; 8 nucleotides line up with TRBD1. The junction had 7 bases not matched to a gene; V was cut back by 5 bases and J by 2 bases. This CDR3 comprises 15 residues. The germline CDR1 and CDR2 sequences are SEHNR and FQNEAQ (reference sequence). The CDR3 nucleotides read TGTGCCAGCAGCGCACAGGGACAGGAGAACTATGGCTACACCTTC. Residues: CASSAQGQENYGYTF.

The chain joins TRBV12-3 or TRBV12-4 to TRBJ1-4; D is undetermined. The CDR3 contains 12 residues. Trimming removed 3 bases at V and 15 bases at J, with 14 bases between. CDR3 sequence reads: CASSFRRDRLFF. In DNA form, the CDR3 reads TGTGCCAGCAGTTTTCGGAGGGATCGATTGTTTTTT.

The genes are TRBV5-4 and TRBJ2-3, with TRBD1 identical over 8 bases. Unmatched junction bases numbered 4, after V lost 5 bases and J lost 2 bases. The CDR3 has 14 residues. Looked up from germline, CDR1 is SGHNT and CDR2 is YYREEE (reference sequence). CDR3 sequence reads: CASSLQGATDTQYF. Written as DNA, the CDR3 is TGTGCCAGCAGTCTTCAGGGGGCCACAGATACGCAGTATTTT. Full variable domain (outside the CDR3, taken from reference TRBV5-4 and TRBJ2-3): ETGVTQSPTHLIKTRGQQVTLRCSSQSGHNTVSWYQQALGQGPQFIFQYYREEENGRGNFPPRFSGLQFPNYSSELNVNALELDDSALYLCASSLQGATDTQYFGPGTRLTVL.

The chain couples TRBV4-3 to TRBJ2-7; a possible D gene is TRBD1 (5 bases). CDR1 is LGHNA and CDR2 is YSLEER in the germline V gene. The germline V and J ends were trimmed by 0 bases and 2 bases, with 8 bases remaining between them. The CDR3 loop spans 14 amino acids. The CDR3 protein is CASSQDKGPYEQYF. The CDR3 bases are TGCGCCAGCAGCCAAGATAAGGGGCCCTACGAGCAGTACTTC.

The chain links TRBV11-3 to TRBJ2-5, with 9 nucleotides matching TRBD1. The CDR3 length is 15 residues. Per the germline V gene, CDR1 is SGHNT and CDR2 is YENEEA. V lost 5 bases to trimming and J lost 4 bases; unmatched junction nucleotides: 8. The chain's CDR3 is CASSVGQGLGETQYF. The CDR3 coding sequence is TGTGCCAGCAGCGTAGGACAGGGGTTGGGAGAGACCCAGTACTTC.

The gene calls are TRBV5-5 and TRBJ1-1, with a tentative D call TRBD1 (5 bases). Germline-derived CDR1 and CDR2 are SGHKS and YYEKEE (reference sequence). V shed 5 bases and J shed 11 bases, with 16 bases lying between them. The CDR3 extends over 12 amino acids. The CDR3 bases are TGTGCCAGCAGGGAATCAGGGTTTCCGGCTTTCTTT. Its translation is CASRESGFPAFF. Full variable domain (remainder filled in from reference TRBV5-5 and TRBJ1-1): DAGVTQSPTHLIKTRGQQVTLRCSPISGHKSVSWYQQVLGQGPQFIFQYYEKEERGRGNFPDRFSARQFPNYSSELNVNALLLGDSALYLCASRESGFPAFFGQGTRLTVV.

V usage is TRBV2 and J usage is TRBJ2-1, with 10 nucleotides matching TRBD2. The V segment lost 4 bases and the J segment 0 bases; nucleotides outside the gene matches: 3. The CDR3 contains 16 residues. Germline values: CDR1 SNHLY, CDR2 FYNNEI. This chain's CDR3 is CASSVTSGASYNEQFF. The DNA of the CDR3 is TGTGCCAGCAGTGTTACTAGCGGGGCCTCCTACAATGAGCAGTTCTTC.

The V gene is TRBV5-4, the J gene TRBJ1-6, with D perhaps TRBD1 (6 bases). CDR1 SGHNT and CDR2 YYREEE come from the germline V gene (reference sequence). The CDR3 runs 13 residues. V was clipped by 5 bases and J by 9 bases, with 12 bases between them. For the CDR3, the DNA is TGTGCCAGCAGTAAACAGGGTGGTTCACCCCTCCACTTT. It codes for CASSKQGGSPLHF.

The chain employs TRBV11-3 and TRBJ1-5, with 7 bases matching TRBD1. CDR1 is SGHNT and CDR2 is YENEEA in the germline V gene. This CDR3 comprises 16 residues. V was clipped by 1 base and J by 5 bases; unmatched bases: 8. The CDR3 loop is CASSLVARGLYQPQHF. CDR3 nucleotides: TGTGCCAGCAGCTTAGTTGCAAGGGGGCTGTATCAGCCCCAGCATTTT.

The chain links TRBV12-3 or TRBV12-4 to TRBJ1-2; possible D gene TRBD1, 5 bases. Trimming shortened V by 7 bases and J by 8 bases, and 17 bases separated the two germline ends. This CDR3 comprises 13 residues. The CDR3 nucleotides read TGTGCCAGCATTGAGTCAGGGATTGGAGGCTACACCTTC. Translated: CASIESGIGGYTF.

This chain joins TRBV30 and TRBJ1-6; D is perhaps TRBD1 (6 bases). Looked up from germline, CDR1 is GTSNPN and CDR2 is SVGIG (reference sequence). The V and J ends lost 0 bases and 9 bases respectively, with 9 bases between them. The CDR3 is made up of 13 amino acids. The CDR3 DNA reads as TGTGCCTGGAGTGTATCAGGGGTTTCACCCCTCCACTTT. Protein product: CAWSVSGVSPLHF. Full variable domain (outside the CDR3, taken from reference TRBV30 and TRBJ1-6): SQTIHQWPATLVQPVGSPLSLECTVEGTSNPNLYWYRQAAGRGLQLLFYSVGIGQISSEVPQNLSASRPQDRQFILSSKKLLLSDSGFYLCAWSVSGVSPLHFGNGTRLTVT.

The rearrangement uses TRBV5-4 and TRBJ1-1; the D is unclear. The V gene's germline CDR1 is SGHNT and CDR2 YYREEE (reference sequence). The CDR3 has 16 amino acids. V lost 0 bases and J 0 bases, leaving 12 bases between the germline ends. The CDR3 here is CASSLGSGFLNTEAFF. The CDR3 DNA sequence: TGTGCCAGCAGCTTGGGGTCGGGGTTCTTGAACACTGAAGCTTTCTTT.

Written as DNA, the CDR3 is TGCAGCGCAAAACTATCAGGGTTGAACACTGAAGCTTTCTTT. Protein product: CSAKLSGLNTEAFF. J is TRBJ1-1 and V is TRBV29-1; D is possibly TRBD1 (5 bases). The germline V gene encodes CDR1 SQVTM and CDR2 ANQGSEA. The CDR3 consists of 14 residues. V lost 7 bases and J lost 0, with 15 bases in between.

The chain recombines TRBV19 with TRBJ2-3; possibly TRBD2 for D (6 bases). The CDR3 runs to 13 residues. Trimming cost V 9 bases and J 2 bases, with 12 bases left between them. The germline V gene encodes CDR1 LNHDA and CDR2 SQIVND (reference sequence). The CDR3 spells CASGEGLTDTQYF. CDR3 bases: TGTGCCAGCGGAGAGGGACTCACAGATACGCAGTATTTT.

The genes are TRBV5-1 and TRBJ2-1, with TRBD2 matching 7 bases. Germline-derived CDR1 and CDR2 are SGHRS and YFSETQ. V shed 1 base and J 5 bases; nucleotides not matched to a gene: 3. The length of the CDR3 is 14 residues. The DNA for the CDR3 is TGCGCCAGCAGCTTGATCGGGGGGAACAATGAGCAGTTCTTC. Translating it yields CASSLIGGNNEQFF.

As for this clone: A single base is all that separates this from a far larger clone, so a read error is likely. The chain recombines TRBV7-9 with TRBJ1-2; D may be TRBD1 (6 bases). The length of the CDR3 is 12 residues. The V gene's germline CDR1 is SEHNR and CDR2 FQNEAQ (reference sequence). Trimming removed 5 bases from V and 5 bases from J, with 9 bases in between. CDR3 nucleotides: TGTGCCAGCAGCGCGGACAGATATGGCTACACCTTC. It yields the protein CASSADRYGYTF.

J is TRBJ1-2 and V is TRBV19; D is unresolved. The CDR3 is 12 residues long. V lost 5 bases, J lost 3 bases, and 7 bases lay in between. Per germline, CDR1 LNHDA and CDR2 SQIVND (reference sequence). The DNA of the CDR3 is TGTGCCAGTAGTTTGCGGCACTATGGCTACACCTTC. Its translation: CASSLRHYGYTF.

This clone was seen a single time. The chain's CDR3 is CASSYRDRVGEETQYF. The CDR3 nucleotides read TGTGCCAGCAGTTACCGCGACAGGGTAGGAGAAGAGACCCAGTACTTC. The rearrangement joins TRBV6-2 or TRBV6-3 to TRBJ2-5, with 7 bases fitting TRBD1. Germline lookup yields CDR1 MNHEY and CDR2 SVGEGT. The V gene end was trimmed by 2 bases and the J gene end by 3 bases; junction bases not matched to a gene: 9. The CDR3 runs 16 residues.

This rearrangement joins TRBV7-9 to TRBJ1-5, with TRBD1 identical over 7 bases. The trim removed 1 base at V and 5 bases at J, leaving 2 bases unmatched. The CDR3 covers 14 residues. CDR1 is SEHNR, CDR2 FQNEAQ, per germline (reference sequence). The CDR3 sequence: CASSLEGAYQPQHF. The CDR3 nucleotides read TGTGCCAGCAGCTTAGAGGGGGCTTATCAGCCCCAGCATTTT.

A note on this clone: At the DNA level, this CDR3 is encoded by other sequences in the same sample as well. The rearrangement joins TRBV5-1 to TRBJ2-1, with 11 bases that match TRBD2. Germline values: CDR1 SGHRS, CDR2 YFSETQ. V shed 2 bases, J shed 5 bases, and the junction held 3 bases outside the gene matches. The CDR3 contains 15 residues. As DNA, the CDR3 is TGCGCCAGCAGCTTACTAGCGGGGGCTAACAATGAGCAGTTCTTC. Translated: CASSLLAGANNEQFF.

The J gene is TRBJ1-1, the V gene TRBV12-5, with D unclear. Trimming pared 7 bases from V and 1 base from J, leaving 10 bases between. The CDR3 runs 13 residues. Germline V lookup: CDR1 LGHNT, CDR2 FRNRAP. The CDR3 loop is CASAPGGNTEAFF. CDR3 DNA: TGTGCTAGTGCCCCTGGCGGGAACACTGAAGCTTTCTTT.

CDR3 nucleotides: TGTGCCAGCAGCCACACCGGTGAGCAGTTCTTC. Amino acid sequence: CASSHTGEQFF. The chain links TRBV3-1 (or the pseudogene TRBV3-2) to TRBJ2-1; no clear D gene. The V end was cut by 3 bases, the J end by 9 bases, with 6 bases between. CDR3 length equals 11 residues. Germline lookup yields CDR1 LGHDT and CDR2 YNNKEL (reference sequence).

A remark on this clone: Other DNA sequences from this sample encode an identical CDR3 as well. This rearrangement joins TRBV4-1 to TRBJ2-3; D is unresolved. CDR1 and CDR2 (germline): MGHRA, YSYEKL. V lost 1 base, J lost 3 bases, and 2 bases lay in between. The CDR3 is 12 amino acids. CDR3 DNA sequence: TGCGCCAGCAGCCAAGCAACAGATACGCAGTATTTT. Its translation is CASSQATDTQYF.

This clone was observed a single time. This chain's CDR3 is CASSQSGAYGYTF. The CDR3 DNA is TGTGCCAGCAGCCAGTCAGGGGCCTATGGCTACACCTTC. This chain links TRBV7-2 with TRBJ1-2, with D tentatively TRBD1 (6 bases). CDR3 size: 13 residues. Trimming shortened V by 5 bases and J by 4 bases, and 11 bases separated the two germline ends. Germline assignment: CDR1 SGHTA and CDR2 FQGNSA. Together with reference TRBV7-2 and TRBJ1-2, the CDR3 gives the full variable domain: GAGVSQSPSNKVTEKGKDVELRCDPISGHTALYWYRQSLGQGLEFLIYFQGNSAPDKSGLPSDRFSAERTGGSVSTLTIQRTQQEDSAVYLCASSQSGAYGYTFGSGTRLTVV.